This T cell receptor (beta chain) derives from a study of breast tumors, draining lymph nodes, adjacent tissues. The CDR3 length is 13 residues. The V gene's germline CDR1 is SGHRS and CDR2 YFSETQ. The V gene lost 0 bases and the J gene lost 7 bases, with 10 bases spanning the gap. TCRdb itself ran the multiplex PCR reads through MiXCR, one entry per CDR3 protein. The sample carries around 150,000 distinct CDR3 sequences, around a third recorded once. Points from the study as a whole: Most tumor T cells seemingly derive from lymph node, then expand in tumor. Tumor T cell lymph node origin was a supported hypothesis, not proven. Tumors had less TCR diversity than lymph nodes, more than nontumor tissue.

This clonotype occurred many times. Its antigen is unknown. The lymph nodes were axillary draining lymph nodes from breast cancer patients. This TCR came from a female donor with breast cancer. Some clones in this sample may be carry-over from other donors' samples. The chain is built from TRBV5-1 and TRBJ1-2, with a weak D call TRBD1 (5 bases). Sample: axillary lymph node tissue. CDR3 protein: CASSLAGDGGYTF. The CDR3 DNA sequence: TGCGCCAGCAGCTTGGCGGGGGATGGTGGCTACACCTTC.